The present TCR beta chain was sequenced within a study of early T cells in non-severe SARS-CoV-2 infection. MiXCR was run by TCRdb on the 5' RACE reads, yielding one entry per CDR3 protein. The sample shows fewer than 70,000 distinct CDR3 sequences, 10% to 15% of them seen only once. The sample holds many counts of this clonotype. This clonotype was obtained from an adult who was a healthcare worker with PCR-confirmed SARS-CoV-2 infection or an uninfected control (not recorded which). The sequencing sample was made of whole blood.

CDR3 in DNA: TGTGCCAGCAGCTTATGGGGGCTGGGGATGAATGAGCAGTTCTTC. Translated: CASSLWGLGMNEQFF. This chain joins TRBV7-2 and TRBJ2-1; D might be TRBD1 (6 bases). The CDR3 is made up of 15 amino acids. V lost 2 bases and J 7 bases, leaving 15 bases between the germline ends. Germline CDR1 SGHTA, CDR2 FQGNSA.